A single sample gave rise to the 28 T cell receptor beta chains below, sequenced in a study of CD8 T cells in Susac syndrome. The authors reverse transcribed about 0.45 to 1 ug RNA with random hexamers. TCRdb re-called the immunoSEQ multiplex PCR reads with MiXCR, one entry per CDR3 protein. Among approximately 190,000 distinct CDR3 sequences listed, around 95% were seen once. Sample: CD4+ T cells from PBMCs. These receptors originate from a human donor with Susac syndrome.

The chain recombines TRBV29-1 with TRBJ2-7, with D possibly being TRBD1 (5 bases). The CDR3 is made up of 12 amino acids. Germline V gene sequence: CDR1 SQVTM, CDR2 ANQGSEA. The V end lost 4 bases, the J end lost 4 bases, and 11 bases lay between the germline ends. CDR3 DNA: TGCAGCGTTGGACGGACATTTTACGAGCAGTACTTC. Protein sequence: CSVGRTFYEQYF.

V usage is TRBV12-3 or TRBV12-4 and J usage is TRBJ2-5, with D hard to call. Trimming removed 6 bases from V and 5 bases from J, with 13 bases in between. CDR3 length: 13 residues. The CDR3 protein is CASSRAMGETQYF. DNA for the CDR3: TGTGCCAGCAGCCGCGCGATGGGGGAGACCCAGTACTTC.

This sequence joins TRBV4-1 and TRBJ2-5; 8 bases are shared with TRBD1. J gave up 2 bases and V 1 base, and 9 bases lay outside the gene matches. The CDR3 is 17 residues long. Germline-derived CDR1 and CDR2 are MGHRA and YSYEKL. The CDR3 spells CASSQVFGDRRQETQYF. The CDR3 DNA follows: TGCGCCAGCAGCCAAGTCTTCGGGGACAGGAGGCAAGAGACCCAGTACTTC.

V gene TRBV20-1 combines with J gene TRBJ1-2; D perhaps matches TRBD1 (5 bases). The CDR3 contains 17 residues. CDR1 is DFQATT and CDR2 is SNEGSKA in the germline V gene (reference sequence). V was clipped by 0 bases and J by 2 bases, with 19 bases between them. In DNA form, the CDR3 reads TGCAGTGCTAGAGATCAGGCAAGGTCGGGGGTAAACTATGGCTACACCTTC. Translated: CSARDQARSGVNYGYTF.

The chain joins TRBV14 to TRBJ2-7, with 8 bases identical to TRBD1. CDR1 and CDR2 from the germline V gene are SGHDN and FVKESK. V dropped 5 bases and J dropped 1; count of bases not matched to a gene: 7. This CDR3 is built from 15 residues. The CDR3 loop reads CASSGGQGSSYEQYF. As DNA, the CDR3 is TGTGCCAGCAGCGGAGGACAGGGATCGTCCTACGAGCAGTACTTC.

This sequence joins TRBV30 and TRBJ1-3; 7 positions match TRBD1. This CDR3 is built from 17 residues. V was pared by 3 bases and J by 0 bases, with 11 bases of the junction left unmatched. Germline CDR1 is GTSNPN and CDR2 is SVGIG (reference sequence). The CDR3 DNA reads as TGTGCCTGGAGCCTTCCGGGACAGTTCCCCTCTGGAAACACCATATATTTT. Translation: CAWSLPGQFPSGNTIYF.

The genes are TRBV20-1 and TRBJ2-7; possible D gene TRBD2, 6 bases. Germline assignment: CDR1 DFQATT and CDR2 SNEGSKA (reference sequence). This CDR3 comprises 15 residues. Trimming removed 3 bases from V and 5 bases from J, with 20 bases in between. DNA for the CDR3: TGCAGTGCTAGTACGTCCGGGAGAAAGGTTGACGAGCAGTACTTC. Encoded protein: CSASTSGRKVDEQYF.

The chain employs TRBV4-3 and TRBJ2-7; TRBD1 agrees at 7 bases. The CDR3 loop spans 15 amino acids. Per the germline V gene, CDR1 is LGHNA and CDR2 is YSLEER. V lost 0 bases to trimming and J lost 6 bases; unmatched junction nucleotides: 8. The CDR3 DNA sequence: TGCGCCAGCAGCCAAGATTTCACAGGGGCCCTCGAGCAGTACTTC. Residues: CASSQDFTGALEQYF.

V and J are TRBV30 and TRBJ1-5, with 10 bases matching TRBD1. J lost 0 bases, V lost 2 bases, and 7 bases had no gene match. The CDR3 spans 17 residues. The germline gives CDR1 GTSNPN, CDR2 SVGIG (reference sequence). CDR3 bases: TGTGCCTGGAGTTCGGGACAGGGGATCAATAGCAATCAGCCCCAGCATTTT. Translating gives CAWSSGQGINSNQPQHF. Combining the CDR3 with reference TRBV30 and TRBJ1-5 gives the whole variable domain SQTIHQWPATLVQPVGSPLSLECTVEGTSNPNLYWYRQAAGRGLQLLFYSVGIGQISSEVPQNLSASRPQDRQFILSSKKLLLSDSGFYLCAWSSGQGINSNQPQHFGDGTRLSIL.

The sample holds one count of this clonotype. This chain uses TRBV4-1 with TRBJ2-2; the D call may be TRBD1 or TRBD2 (6 bases each). The germline CDR1 and CDR2 sequences are MGHRA and YSYEKL. V lost 3 bases, J lost 5 bases, and 16 bases lay in between. This CDR3 region has 16 residues. The DNA for the CDR3 is TGCGCCAGCAGCCAGGGACAAGGAGGGGGGACCGGGGAGCTGTTTTTT. It encodes CASSQGQGGGTGELFF.

The chain carries TRBV18 and TRBJ2-5; D not resolved. CDR1 is KGHSH, CDR2 LQKENI, per germline. V was trimmed by 2 bases and J by 3 bases, leaving 10 bases between them. This CDR3 contains 14 residues. CDR3 nucleotide sequence: TGTGCCAGCTCACCAAAGGCCCCAGAAGAGACCCAGTACTTC. Its protein product is CASSPKAPEETQYF. Complete variable domain (other parts from reference TRBV18 and TRBJ2-5): NAGVMQNPRHLVRRRGQEARLRCSPMKGHSHVYWYRQLPEEGLKFMVYLQKENIIDESGMPKERFSAEFPKEGPSILRIQQVVRGDSAAYFCASSPKAPEETQYFGPGTRLLVL.

V usage is TRBV7-2 and J usage is TRBJ2-5; D may be TRBD2 (6 bases). CDR1 is SGHTA and CDR2 is FQGNSA in the germline V gene. This CDR3 spans 15 amino acids. The V and J ends lost 0 bases and 0 bases respectively, with 8 bases between them. CDR3 residues: CASSLAGGDQETQYF. CDR3 in DNA: TGTGCCAGCAGCTTAGCGGGGGGAGACCAAGAGACCCAGTACTTC. Supplemented by reference TRBV7-2 and TRBJ2-5, the full variable domain reads GAGVSQSPSNKVTEKGKDVELRCDPISGHTALYWYRQSLGQGLEFLIYFQGNSAPDKSGLPSDRFSAERTGGSVSTLTIQRTQQEDSAVYLCASSLAGGDQETQYFGPGTRLLVL.

This CDR3 is CASLLWRGQVNTEAFF. CDR3 sequence (DNA): TGTGCCAGCCTTCTCTGGCGGGGTCAGGTGAACACTGAAGCTTTCTTT. The rearrangement links TRBV27 to TRBJ1-1; D remains ambiguous. Germline V CDR1 and CDR2: MNHEY, SMNVEV (reference sequence). Trimming left V 8 bases short and J 0 bases short, with 19 bases between. This CDR3 comprises 16 residues.

The chain recombines TRBV6-5 with TRBJ1-1, with D possibly being TRBD1 (6 bases). This CDR3 has 14 residues. V was cut by 7 bases and J by 4 bases, with 16 bases left in between. Germline assignment: CDR1 MNHEY and CDR2 SVGAGI. Here the CDR3 DNA reads TGTGCCAGCACACCGACAGGTTTGGGCACTGAAGCTTTCTTT. The encoded protein is CASTPTGLGTEAFF.

The rearrangement joins TRBV20-1 to TRBJ1-4, with a tentative D call TRBD1 (5 bases). The CDR3 contains 15 residues. Germline V gene sequence: CDR1 DFQATT, CDR2 SNEGSKA (reference sequence). Trimming shortened V by 3 bases and J by 8 bases, and 19 bases separated the two germline ends. The CDR3 DNA reads as TGCAGTGCTAGGGGCGAGTGGCAGTGGGACGAAAAACTGTTTTTT. Translating it yields CSARGEWQWDEKLFF.

The rearrangement links TRBV29-1 to TRBJ2-2, with 9 nucleotides matching TRBD2. This CDR3 is 13 amino acids long. Per germline, CDR1 SQVTM and CDR2 ANQGSEA. V dropped 6 bases and J dropped 7; count of bases not matched to a gene: 6. DNA of the CDR3: TGCAGCGTCCTTAGCGGGGGAAGCGGGGAGCTGTTTTTT. Translation gives CSVLSGGSGELFF.

The genes are TRBV7-9 and TRBJ1-1; maybe TRBD1 (6 bases). The length of the CDR3 is 16 residues. The germline V gene encodes CDR1 SEHNR and CDR2 FQNEAQ (reference sequence). Trimming stripped 5 bases from V and 1 base from J, with 17 bases between. Here the CDR3 DNA reads TGTGCCAGCAGCAGAACGTTGGGGGCGCGGAACACTGAAGCTTTCTTT. This codes for CASSRTLGARNTEAFF.

This chain joins TRBV3-1 and TRBJ1-2; the match to TRBD1 covers 9 bases. V was clipped by 1 base and J by 2 bases; unmatched bases: 11. This CDR3 is built from 18 residues. Germline values: CDR1 LGHDT, CDR2 YNNKEL (reference sequence). CDR3 DNA sequence: TGTGCCAGCAGCCAAGGATGGGACAGGGCCTTCTCAAACTATGGCTACACCTTC. Residues: CASSQGWDRAFSNYGYTF.

The chain uses TRBV3-1 and TRBJ2-7, with D perhaps matching TRBD1 (6 bases). V was clipped by 4 bases and J by 3 bases, with 10 bases between them. Per the germline V gene, CDR1 is LGHDT and CDR2 is YNNKEL (reference sequence). The CDR3 is made up of 13 amino acids. As DNA, the CDR3 is TGTGCCAGCAGCCGCCGGGACAACTACGAGCAGTACTTC. Translating it yields CASSRRDNYEQYF.

This chain uses TRBV29-1 with TRBJ1-5, with D perhaps TRBD1 (5 bases). Germline-derived CDR1 and CDR2 are SQVTM and ANQGSEA. The CDR3 is 11 amino acids. Trimming took off 6 bases at V and 5 bases at J, with 8 bases between the two ends. CDR3 nucleotides: TGCAGCGTGGGGGGAGATCAGCCCCAGCATTTT. Protein: CSVGGDQPQHF.

This sequence joins TRBV3-1 and TRBJ2-7; 10 bases match TRBD2. Germline-derived CDR1 and CDR2 are LGHDT and YNNKEL (reference sequence). The CDR3 is 15 residues long. V lost 4 bases and J lost 2; bases outside the gene matches: 5. CDR3 region: CASSPRTSGTYEQYF. CDR3 nucleotides: TGTGCCAGCAGCCCAAGGACTAGCGGAACCTACGAGCAGTACTTC.

The chain recombines TRBV3-1 with TRBJ1-1; D is uncertain. V was trimmed by 4 bases and J by 11 bases, leaving 17 bases between them. The CDR3 has 13 residues. CDR1 LGHDT and CDR2 YNNKEL come from the germline V gene (reference sequence). The CDR3 sequence: CASSPRSTDRAFF. The CDR3 bases are TGTGCCAGCAGCCCCCGGTCCACGGACCGGGCTTTCTTT.

This sequence joins TRBV6-5 and TRBJ1-1; 7 bases line up with TRBD1. The V gene end was trimmed by 2 bases and the J gene end by 6 bases; junction bases not matched to a gene: 12. The CDR3 runs 16 residues. CDR1 and CDR2 from the germline V gene are MNHEY and SVGAGI. The CDR3, as DNA: TGTGCCAGCAGTTACAAAACGGGACAGTTGGTCGCTGAAGCTTTCTTT. It yields the protein CASSYKTGQLVAEAFF.

The chain is built from TRBV19 and TRBJ2-5; D may be TRBD1 or TRBD2 (5 bases each). This CDR3 region has 14 residues. V lost 9 bases to trimming and J lost 4 bases, with 18 bases between them. The germline CDR1 and CDR2 sequences are LNHDA and SQIVND (reference sequence). The CDR3 sequence: CASSEARGPETQYF. CDR3 DNA sequence: TGTGCCAGCTCTGAAGCCCGGGGCCCAGAGACCCAGTACTTC.

This sequence joins TRBV25-1 and TRBJ2-5, with TRBD1 matching over 11 bases. Unmatched junction bases numbered 4, after V lost 10 bases and J lost 3 bases. The CDR3 runs to 13 residues. Germline V gene lookup returns CDR1 MGHDK and CDR2 SYGVNS. CDR3 sequence: CATRTGGEETQYF. The CDR3 DNA sequence: TGTGCCACTCGGACAGGGGGCGAAGAGACCCAGTACTTC.

V usage is TRBV7-9 and J usage is TRBJ2-7; 10 nucleotides align to TRBD1. Losses at the gene ends were 2 bases for V and 3 bases for J; bases not matched to a gene: 4. CDR3 length: 15 amino acids. From germline, CDR1 is SEHNR and CDR2 FQNEAQ (reference sequence). CDR3: CASSLWGQGNYEQYF. The CDR3 nucleotides read TGTGCCAGCAGCTTATGGGGACAGGGGAACTACGAGCAGTACTTC.

The chain links TRBV29-1 to TRBJ2-7; no reliable D call. With 5 bases removed from V and 2 bases from J, the gap between germline ends came to 7 bases. Per germline, CDR1 SQVTM and CDR2 ANQGSEA. The CDR3 spans 11 residues. Here the CDR3 reads CSVLVTYEQYF. CDR3 in DNA: TGCAGCGTTTTGGTTACCTACGAGCAGTACTTC.

The rearrangement uses TRBV12-3 or TRBV12-4 and TRBJ1-2, with D possibly being TRBD1 (5 bases). V was clipped by 4 bases and J by 7 bases, with 16 bases between them. This CDR3 comprises 14 residues. In DNA form, the CDR3 reads TGTGCCAGCAGTTCGGTACGTGGGGCAAGTGGCTACACCTTC. It is translated as CASSSVRGASGYTF.